This T cell receptor beta chain is from a study of shared clonotypes between healthy human individuals. Regarding the study as a whole: Non-shared clonotypes showed lower generation probabilities than clonotypes common to all four donors.

Trimming stripped 8 bases from V and 3 bases from J, with 14 bases between. Germline V gene sequence: CDR1 MNHEY, CDR2 SVGAGI. The CDR3 covers 13 residues. Sequenced by immunoSEQ multiplex PCR; TCRdb stores in-frame clones only, minus some. This table has about 1.5 million clones, 95% to 99% appearing once. Memory CD4+ cells were the fraction left after CD45RA+ naive selection. With respect to this clone: Its antigen is not known.

Material for sequencing was naive CD4+ T cells sorted from blood. Subset given: CD45RA+ positively selected. The chain links TRBV6-5 to TRBJ2-7; D is uncertain. The origin of this receptor is a man younger than 40 in good health. The CDR3 DNA sequence: TGTGCCAGCGGACCCGGGTCTTACTACGAGCAGTACTTC. The encoded protein is CASGPGSYYEQYF.